These T cell receptor beta chains were read from a single sample in a study of patients and donors after allogeneic stem cell transplantation. Using its own MiXCR run on the RT-PCR reads, TCRdb lists one record per CDR3 protein. This sample has about 74,000 distinct CDR3 sequences, with 26% found just once. The sample consisted of blood, either unsorted or a sorted T cell fraction (not recorded which). All receptors derive from a human donor who was either an allogeneic HSCT recipient or a stem cell or donor lymphocyte infusion donor (not recorded which). It is not recorded whose cells these are; they may come from a transplant donor. The CDR3 runs from the conserved cysteine through the conserved F or W. A D gene is named only where the DNA matches it firmly. Rows may omit the clone size; those that give it use once, few, many or a size class.

>TRBJ1-2|TRBV4-3|few|12|NA
TGCGCCAGCAGCCCGGATGGCGGTGGCTACACCTTC
CASSPDGGGYTF
>TRBJ2-2|TRBV5-1|NA|15|TRBD1
TGCGCCAGCAGCTACGGGACAGTTAACACCGGGGAGCTGTTTTTT
CASSYGTVNTGELFF
>TRBJ2-7|TRBV9|NA|15|NA
TGTGCCAGCAGCGTGGGTCCGGCAATCTCCTACGAGCAGTACTTC
CASSVGPAISYEQYF
>TRBJ1-2|TRBV29-1|NA|12|TRBD1
TGCAGCGGACAGGGGATTAACTATGGCTACACCTTC
CSGQGINYGYTF
>TRBJ1-2|TRBV13|NA|15|TRBD1
TGTGCCAGCAGCTCTTGGACAGGGGGCGACGGTGGCTACACCTTC
CASSSWTGGDGGYTF
>TRBJ2-1|TRBV4-3|NA|16|NA
TGCGCCAGCAGCCAAGACACCGGGAGCTCCTACAATGAGCAGTTCTTC
CASSQDTGSSYNEQFF
>TRBJ2-7|TRBV18|NA|16|NA
TGTGCCAGCTCATCCTTCCAGACCGGGACAAGCCACGAGCAGTACTTC
CASSSFQTGTSHEQYF
>TRBJ2-5|TRBV7-9|once|15|NA
TGTGCCAGCAGCTTGGGCGCGCAAGACTTGGAGACCCAGTACTTC
CASSLGAQDLETQYF
>TRBJ1-1|TRBV7-9|many|14|NA
TGTGCCAGCAGCTTGGGTCCCCTGGGGACTGAAGCTTTCTTT
CASSLGPLGTEAFF
>TRBJ1-2|TRBV13|NA|17|NA
TGTGCCAGCAGCTCGAACCCCGCAGGGGACCTTAACTATGGCTACACCTTC
CASSSNPAGDLNYGYTF
>TRBJ2-5|TRBV5-1|NA|14|NA
TGCGCCAGCAGCTTGGGATGGGGGCCGGAGACCCAGTACTTC
CASSLGWGPETQYF
>TRBJ2-7|TRBV4-1|NA|15|TRBD2
TGCGCCAGCAGCCTGAGGACTAGCGGGTTCTACGAGCAGTACTTC
CASSLRTSGFYEQYF
>TRBJ1-3|TRBV29-1|few|14|TRBD1
TGCAGCGTGGGGGACAGGCCCTCTGGAAACACCATATATTTT
CSVGDRPSGNTIYF
>TRBJ2-7|TRBV3-1|NA|13|NA
TGTGCCAGCAGCCAATTTGCCAACTACGAGCAGTACTTC
CASSQFANYEQYF
>TRBJ1-5|TRBV9|few|14|NA
TGTGCCAGCAGCGTAGAAGTCAGGGATTCACCCCAGCATTTT
CASSVEVRDSPQHF
>TRBJ1-3|TRBV10-3|NA|16|TRBD1
TGTGCCATCAGTGCCGACGGGACAGGCCTTGGAAACACCATATATTTT
CAISADGTGLGNTIYF
>TRBJ2-5|TRBV12-3/TRBV12-4|few|16|TRBD1
TGTGCCAGCAGTATCCTCCCGGGACAGAGAAAAGAGACCCAGTACTTC
CASSILPGQRKETQYF
>TRBJ2-3|TRBV5-1|NA|14|NA
TGCGCCAGCGGAGGGGGCGCTGGGAGAGATACGCAGTATTTT
CASGGGAGRDTQYF
>TRBJ1-3|TRBV6-5|NA|16|TRBD1
TGTGCCAGCAGTTGGGGACAGTCCCTCTCTGGAAACACCATATATTTT
CASSWGQSLSGNTIYF
>TRBJ1-1|TRBV20-1|NA|14|NA
TGCAGTGCTAGAGTGTTCCGATTGAACACTGAAGCTTTCTTT
CSARVFRLNTEAFF
>TRBJ1-2|TRBV6-1|NA|15|NA
TGTGCCAGCAGATCGCGCGACGAGACTAACTATGGCTACACCTTC
CASRSRDETNYGYTF
>TRBJ2-1|TRBV20-1|NA|15|NA
TGCAGTGCTAGAGATATCCGGACGGATTACAATGAGCAGTTCTTC
CSARDIRTDYNEQFF
>TRBJ1-1|TRBV7-9|NA|13|NA
TGTGCCAGCAGCCGAGGAGGGAACACTGAAGCTTTCTTT
CASSRGGNTEAFF
>TRBJ1-1|TRBV20-1|few|12|NA
TGCAGTGCAAGACAGTACCACACTGAAGCTTTCTTT
CSARQYHTEAFF
>TRBJ2-2|TRBV24-1|NA|17|TRBD1
TGTGCCACCAGTGATCCACCGGGACAGGGATCCACCGGGGAGCTGTTTTTT
CATSDPPGQGSTGELFF
>TRBJ2-5|TRBV7-9|NA|16|TRBD2
TGTGCCAGCAGCTTAGTGGGTAGCGGGAGCGTCGAGACCCAGTACTTC
CASSLVGSGSVETQYF
>TRBJ2-7|TRBV3-1|many|13|NA
TGTGCCAGCAGCCAACACTCGGGGTACGAGCAGTACTTC
CASSQHSGYEQYF
>TRBJ1-3|TRBV6-5|NA|17|NA
TGTGCCAGCAGTTACTTACCCGGGACCAGCTCTGGAAACACCATATATTTT
CASSYLPGTSSGNTIYF
>TRBJ2-1|TRBV2|few|12|NA
TGTGCCAGCAGTGAAGGAGTGGGTGAGCAGTTCTTC
CASSEGVGEQFF
>TRBJ2-7|TRBV10-3|NA|13|NA
TGTGCCATCAGTGGAGGGGACGGCTACGAGCAGTACTTC
CAISGGDGYEQYF
>TRBJ1-5|TRBV7-2|many|13|NA
TGTGCCAGCAGCTCACAGGGAAATCAGCCCCAGCATTTT
CASSSQGNQPQHF
>TRBJ1-4|TRBV10-3|NA|14|NA
TGTGCCACTGGGGCCCAGGGGCCCAATGAAAAACTGTTTTTT
CATGAQGPNEKLFF
>TRBJ1-1|TRBV7-9|few|12|NA
TGTGCCAGCAGCGTCAGCGCCGTTGAAGCTTTCTTT
CASSVSAVEAFF
>TRBJ1-2|TRBV2|few|13|NA
TGTGCCAGCAGTGGGGGGGTCAGCTATGGCTACACCTTC
CASSGGVSYGYTF
>TRBJ2-5|TRBV5-6|NA|15|NA
TGTGCCAGCAGCCCCACTTTTGGGGTAGGAGAGACCCAGTACTTC
CASSPTFGVGETQYF
>TRBJ1-2|TRBV28|NA|13|TRBD1
TGTGCCAGCAGGTTAACAGGGGGCTATGGCTACACCTTC
CASRLTGGYGYTF
>TRBJ1-2|TRBV5-1|few|15|TRBD1
TGCGCCAGCAGCTTGGCCGGGACAGTCCGCTATGGCTACACCTTC
CASSLAGTVRYGYTF
>TRBJ1-4|TRBV5-1|NA|15|TRBD1
TGCGCCAGCAGCCCCGAGGGGGCCTCGAGTGAAAAACTGTTTTTT
CASSPEGASSEKLFF
>TRBJ2-5|TRBV19|once|16|NA
TGTGCCAGTAGTGCGACCCCGAGAGAGTACCAAGAGACCCAGTACTTC
CASSATPREYQETQYF
>TRBJ1-2|TRBV7-9|NA|15|TRBD1
TGTGCCAGCAGCTTAATACAACAGGGGGAATACGGCTACACCTTC
CASSLIQQGEYGYTF
>TRBJ1-4|TRBV5-5|NA|14|NA
TGTGCCAGCAGCCCGAAGGGGCTGGGGGAAAAACTGTTTTTT
CASSPKGLGEKLFF
>TRBJ1-2|TRBV10-3|few|14|TRBD1
TGTGCCATCAGTGGGACAGGGGGAGACTATGGCTACACCTTC
CAISGTGGDYGYTF
>TRBJ2-1|TRBV5-6|NA|13|TRBD2
TGTGCCACCGCTAGCGGGGAAGACAATGAGCAGTTCTTC
CATASGEDNEQFF
>TRBJ1-5|TRBV27|few|16|NA
TGTGCCAGCAGTTTAAGCAACAGGGCTGCGAATCAGCCCCAGCATTTT
CASSLSNRAANQPQHF
>TRBJ2-5|TRBV24-1|NA|17|NA
TGTGCCACCAGTGATTATTTGGGGGTCGGCAGGGCGGAGACCCAGTACTTC
CATSDYLGVGRAETQYF
>TRBJ1-1|TRBV20-1|few|13|TRBD1
TGCAGTGCTCCTGGGACAGGGGAAACTGAAGCTTTCTTT
CSAPGTGETEAFF
>TRBJ2-1|TRBV20-1|NA|20|TRBD2
TGCAGTGCTAGAGTGTGGACTAGCGGGAGAGGTATTTCGTCCTACAATGAGCAGTTCTTC
CSARVWTSGRGISSYNEQFF
>TRBJ1-1|TRBV5-1|many|14|TRBD1
TGCGCCAGCAGGACAGGGGCCCTGAACACTGAAGCTTTCTTT
CASRTGALNTEAFF
>TRBJ2-7|TRBV7-3|NA|19|NA
TGTGCCAGCAGATTGCAGGCTAGCGGCACAGGGCCCCTCTCCTACGAGCAGTACTTC
CASRLQASGTGPLSYEQYF